The rows below give T cell receptor beta chains drawn from one sample of a study of identical twins. TCRdb re-analysed the 5' RACE reads in MiXCR, keeping a single row per CDR3 protein. The data hold approximately 500,000 distinct CDR3 sequences, with about 24% observed a single time. This same sample was also taken into another study, of T cells expressing NK-cell markers.

The sample comprised CD4+ T cells sorted from blood. These receptors were taken from a woman under 30 in good health. Both conserved end residues are part of each CDR3. The D gene is left open where the match is weak. The size entry is marked missing in some rows and otherwise reads once, few, many or a size class.

size: NA
D: NA
V: TRBV20-1
J: TRBJ2-7
CDR3: CSAGDTYSYEQYF
DNA: TGCAGTGCTGGGGACACCTACTCCTACGAGCAGTACTTC

size: few
D: NA
V: TRBV12-3/TRBV12-4
J: TRBJ2-1
CDR3: CATRPTVSNNEQFF
DNA: TGTGCCACCCGCCCCACCGTTTCTAACAATGAGCAGTTCTTC

size: NA
D: NA
V: TRBV6-5
J: TRBJ1-2
CDR3: CASSYKSAADGYTF
DNA: TGTGCCAGCAGTTACAAGTCAGCAGCTGATGGCTACACCTTC

size: few
D: NA
V: TRBV19
J: TRBJ2-3
CDR3: CASSIAGAEDTQYF
DNA: TGTGCCAGTAGTATCGCCGGGGCAGAAGATACGCAGTATTTT

size: NA
D: NA
V: TRBV10-3
J: TRBJ2-7
CDR3: CAISEPSRRSSYEQYF
DNA: TGTGCCATCAGTGAGCCCAGCCGACGGAGCTCCTACGAGCAGTACTTC

size: NA
D: NA
V: TRBV24-1
J: TRBJ2-1
CDR3: CATSDSRADSYNEQFF
DNA: TGTGCCACCAGTGATTCCCGAGCGGACTCCTACAATGAGCAGTTCTTC

size: NA
D: NA
V: TRBV7-2
J: TRBJ2-7
CDR3: CASSPHSQNSYEQYF
DNA: TGTGCCAGCAGCCCCCACTCTCAAAACTCCTACGAGCAGTACTTC

size: few
D: TRBD2
V: TRBV2
J: TRBJ2-5
CDR3: CAMLLAGEETQYF
DNA: TGTGCCATGCTCTTGGCGGGGGAAGAGACCCAGTACTTC

size: few
D: TRBD2
V: TRBV7-9
J: TRBJ2-3
CDR3: CASSPLGGGADTQYF
DNA: TGTGCCAGCAGCCCTCTCGGGGGGGGCGCAGATACGCAGTATTTT

size: few
D: NA
V: TRBV12-3/TRBV12-4
J: TRBJ2-2
CDR3: CASTRAFGGTGELFF
DNA: TGTGCCAGCACCCGCGCCTTCGGGGGTACCGGGGAGCTGTTTTTT

size: few
D: TRBD2
V: TRBV15
J: TRBJ2-2
CDR3: CATSRGGGNTGELFF
DNA: TGTGCCACCAGCAGAGGGGGGGGGAACACCGGGGAGCTGTTTTTT

size: few
D: NA
V: TRBV5-1
J: TRBJ2-1
CDR3: CASSWRTNRDEQFF
DNA: TGCGCCAGCAGCTGGAGGACAAATAGGGATGAGCAGTTCTTC

size: NA
D: NA
V: TRBV6-1
J: TRBJ2-1
CDR3: CASSVTISYNEQFF
DNA: TGTGCCAGCAGTGTAACGATCTCCTACAATGAGCAGTTCTTC

size: few
D: TRBD2
V: TRBV9
J: TRBJ2-3
CDR3: CASRPMGGEDTQYF
DNA: TGTGCCAGCAGACCGATGGGGGGGGAGGATACGCAGTATTTT

size: NA
D: NA
V: TRBV7-9
J: TRBJ2-1
CDR3: CASSGGFSEQFF
DNA: TGTGCCAGCAGCGGGGGATTTAGTGAGCAGTTCTTC

size: NA
D: NA
V: TRBV4-2
J: TRBJ1-4
CDR3: CASSLGHENEKLFF
DNA: TGTGCCAGCAGCTTGGGACACGAGAATGAAAAACTGTTTTTT

size: few
D: NA
V: TRBV7-9
J: TRBJ1-1
CDR3: CASSLRHLSDPEAFF
DNA: TGTGCCAGCAGCTTAAGACACCTGAGTGACCCTGAAGCTTTCTTT

size: NA
D: NA
V: TRBV4-2
J: TRBJ2-3
CDR3: CASSRGLSLASTDTQYF
DNA: TGCGCCAGCAGCCGAGGCTTGAGCCTAGCTAGCACAGATACGCAGTATTTT

size: few
D: TRBD2
V: TRBV5-6
J: TRBJ2-1
CDR3: CASSLALAGPISYNEQFF
DNA: TGTGCCAGCAGCTTGGCTCTAGCGGGCCCGATCTCCTACAATGAGCAGTTCTTC

size: NA
D: NA
V: TRBV7-2
J: TRBJ2-1
CDR3: CASSLLERRQFF
DNA: TGTGCCAGCAGCCTCCTAGAACGTAGGCAGTTCTTC

size: NA
D: NA
V: TRBV7-9
J: TRBJ1-2
CDR3: CASSLISGGRNGYTF
DNA: TGTGCCAGCAGCTTAATTTCTGGGGGGCGGAATGGCTACACCTTC

size: NA
D: NA
V: TRBV29-1
J: TRBJ2-3
CDR3: CSGFTDTQYF
DNA: TGCAGCGGTTTCACAGATACGCAGTATTTT

size: NA
D: TRBD1
V: TRBV18
J: TRBJ2-7
CDR3: CASSPAWDSSYEQYF
DNA: TGTGCCAGCTCACCCGCCTGGGACAGCTCCTACGAGCAGTACTTC

size: NA
D: TRBD2
V: TRBV30
J: TRBJ2-5
CDR3: CAWSVGLAGGETQYF
DNA: TGTGCCTGGAGTGTGGGACTAGCGGGAGGAGAGACCCAGTACTTC

size: NA
D: TRBD2
V: TRBV11-2
J: TRBJ2-1
CDR3: CASSLVPGTSGRANEQFF
DNA: TGTGCCAGCAGCCTCGTCCCCGGGACTAGCGGGAGGGCCAATGAGCAGTTCTTC

size: once
D: TRBD2
V: TRBV29-1
J: TRBJ2-3
CDR3: CSVGPSGGVADTQYF
DNA: TGCAGCGTTGGACCAAGCGGGGGGGTCGCGGATACGCAGTATTTT